This T cell receptor beta chain was captured in a study of blood T cells in healthy people across ages. This clonotype was observed a few times. It was with a sample-barcoded 5' primer and a J-beta primer mix that a second PCR of roughly 7 to 12 cycles was run. TCRdb used MiXCR to reprocess the 5' RACE reads, holding one entry per CDR3 protein. The table lists some 750,000 distinct CDR3 sequences, 22% of them singletons. Sequences were obtained from blood. The sequence came from a man in his 70s in good health.

The CDR3 region is CASSRTSGEEQYF. CDR3 nucleotides: TGTGCCAGCAGTAGGACTAGCGGGGAAGAGCAGTACTTC. This sequence joins TRBV7-2 and TRBJ2-7; 12 positions match TRBD2. This CDR3 comprises 13 residues. Trimming removed 6 bases from V and 7 bases from J; junction bases left unmatched: 4. Germline V CDR1 and CDR2: SGHTA, FQGNSA.